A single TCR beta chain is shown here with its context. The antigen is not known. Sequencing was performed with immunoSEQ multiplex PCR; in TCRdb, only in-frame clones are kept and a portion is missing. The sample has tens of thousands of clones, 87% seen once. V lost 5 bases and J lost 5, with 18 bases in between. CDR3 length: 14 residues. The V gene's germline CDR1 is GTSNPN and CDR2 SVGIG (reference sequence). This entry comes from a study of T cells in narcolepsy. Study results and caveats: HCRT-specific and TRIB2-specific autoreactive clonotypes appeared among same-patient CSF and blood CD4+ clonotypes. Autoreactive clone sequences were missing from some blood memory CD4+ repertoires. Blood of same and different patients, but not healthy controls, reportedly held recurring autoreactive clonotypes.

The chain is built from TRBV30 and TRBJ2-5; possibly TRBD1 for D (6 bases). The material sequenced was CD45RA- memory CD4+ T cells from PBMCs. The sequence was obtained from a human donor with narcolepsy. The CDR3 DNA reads TGTGCCTGGGGCGCTGGGGACATCATGGAGACCCAGTACTTC. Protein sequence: CAWGAGDIMETQYF. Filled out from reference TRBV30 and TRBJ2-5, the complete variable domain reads SQTIHQWPATLVQPVGSPLSLECTVEGTSNPNLYWYRQAAGRGLQLLFYSVGIGQISSEVPQNLSASRPQDRQFILSSKKLLLSDSGFYLCAWGAGDIMETQYFGPGTRLLVL.